This T cell receptor beta chain was recorded in a study of beta chain features in type 1 diabetes. General study findings and limits: Type 1 diabetes patients showed a moderate but significant shortening of TCRB CDR3s in all four CD4+ subsets.

About this clone: Antigen specificity is unknown.

The authors reverse transcribed all of the isolated RNA, so sequencing captured expressed TCRB transcripts. Some clones are missing from TCRdb's copy, which holds only in-frame ones; the method was immunoSEQ multiplex PCR. The profile shows about 270,000 clones, roughly 13% of them singletons. The sequence came from a man aged 25-45 years with type 1 diabetes. The sequencing sample was made of naive CD4+ T cells from blood.

The CDR3 DNA sequence: TGCGCCAGCAGTACAGGTACGGCTGGCCCCCTCAATGAGCAGTTCTTC. This translates into CASSTGTAGPLNEQFF. The rearrangement links TRBV5-1 to TRBJ2-1, with D possibly TRBD1 on 5 matching bases. CDR3 size: 16 residues. The V and J ends lost 5 bases and 6 bases respectively, with 21 bases between them. From germline, CDR1 is SGHRS and CDR2 YFSETQ.